The sequence of this T cell receptor beta chain was determined in a study of T cells expressing NK-cell markers. At the level of the study: Repertoire data for TCR beta were derived from sorted T cells (CD3+CD56+NKG2C+, CD3+CD56+NKG2C- and CD3+CD56-NKG2C+). Sequencing covered eight donors, seven HCMV-seropositive and one seronegative. Study-level findings and limits: Also leading the CD3+CD56-NKG2C+ fraction in a handful of donors were these clonotypes.

UMIs were included in TCR beta cDNA generated by 5'RACE template switching. Reprocessing the 5' RACE reads, TCRdb reports a single entry for every CDR3 protein and omits DNA. The sample holds roughly 390,000 distinct CDR3 sequences. This CDR3 is 14 amino acids long. The germline V gene encodes CDR1 LNHDA and CDR2 SQIVND (reference sequence). On this clonotype itself: Its antigen is as yet unknown.

The chain recombines TRBV19 with TRBJ1-1; the TRBD1 assignment by TCRdb is unverifiable without DNA. The clonotype originates from a woman in her 50s in good health. The specimen was blood T cells: a sorted CD56 or NKG2C T cell subset, CD4+ or CD8+ T cells, or bulk PBMC T cells (not recorded which). CDR3 amino acids: CASSEDRQNTEAFF.